The 14 T cell receptor beta chains in this list originate from one sample, sequenced in a study of T cell clones after liver transplantation. The table came from immunoSEQ multiplex PCR; TCRdb's copy has only in-frame clones and leaves some out. This sample has more than 9,000 clones, with 60% to 80% found just once. Sequenced material: CD8+ T cells from blood, taken at the 22-month timepoint. Receptor source: a human patient who received a liver transplant. Some T cells may arise from the graft donor.

V gene TRBV27 combines with J gene TRBJ2-4; no clear D. This CDR3 is 20 amino acids long. V gave up 5 bases and J gave up 0 bases, with 26 bases separating them. Looked up from germline, CDR1 is MNHEY and CDR2 is SMNVEV (reference sequence). This CDR3 reads CASSDRGLPTSNLAKNIQYF. The CDR3 bases are TGTGCCAGCAGTGATAGAGGCCTGCCCACATCCAATCTAGCCAAAAACATTCAGTACTTC.

The chain couples TRBV2 to TRBJ2-7; 10 bases agree with TRBD2. V was pared by 5 bases and J by 2 bases, with 6 bases of the junction left unmatched. Germline assignment: CDR1 SNHLY and CDR2 FYNNEI. This CDR3 is 15 amino acids long. The CDR3 coding sequence is TGTGCCAGCAGTCTCGGGAGCGGGGGGGCCTACGAGCAGTACTTC. Protein sequence: CASSLGSGGAYEQYF. The full variable domain, in which reference TRBV2 and TRBJ2-7 provide the parts outside the CDR3, is EPEVTQTPSHQVTQMGQEVILRCVPISNHLYFYWYRQILGQKVEFLVSFYNNEISEKSEIFDDQFSVERPDGSNFTLKIRSTKLEDSAMYFCASSLGSGGAYEQYFGPGTRLTVT.

V is TRBV18 and J is TRBJ2-1; D might be TRBD1 (6 bases). The germline V and J ends were trimmed by 6 bases and 3 bases, with 15 bases remaining between them. Germline V gene sequence: CDR1 KGHSH, CDR2 LQKENI. The CDR3 runs 15 residues. The CDR3 nucleotides read TGTGCCAGCTCGTCCACAGGGCTAGGCTACAATGAGCAGTTCTTC. Translated: CASSSTGLGYNEQFF.

This clone has just one count. The rearrangement links TRBV27 to TRBJ2-7; D is unclear. Trimming removed 5 bases from V and 6 bases from J, with 17 bases in between. CDR1 is MNHEY and CDR2 is SMNVEV in the germline V gene (reference sequence). The CDR3 runs 14 residues. CDR3 nucleotide sequence: TGTGCCAGCAGTAACGAGTATCGGGTGGGCGAGCAGTACTTC. Its protein product is CASSNEYRVGEQYF.

The V gene is TRBV7-2, the J gene TRBJ2-2; the D gene is possibly TRBD2 (7 bases). The CDR3 totals 16 residues. V dropped 5 bases and J dropped 5 bases, with 18 bases sitting between them. From germline, CDR1 is SGHTA and CDR2 FQGNSA. CDR3 DNA sequence: TGTGCCAGCAGCCAATGGGAAGGGGGAGGGACCGGGGAGCTGTTTTTT. Amino acids: CASSQWEGGGTGELFF.

This clone was observed a handful of times. The rearrangement uses TRBV5-4 and TRBJ2-7; no clear D. The CDR3 contains 14 residues. In germline, CDR1 is SGHNT, CDR2 YYREEE (reference sequence). V lost 0 bases and J lost 6, with 13 bases in between. The CDR3 reads CASSLGALESEQYF. The DNA for the CDR3 is TGTGCCAGCAGCTTGGGAGCTCTAGAGAGCGAGCAGTACTTC.

The V and J genes are TRBV11-1 and TRBJ2-2; TRBD1 aligns across 8 bases. V lost 2 bases, J lost 2 bases, and 7 bases stayed unmatched. Per germline, CDR1 SGHAT and CDR2 FQDESV (reference sequence). The CDR3 spans 17 residues. CDR3 in amino acids: CASSLYGTGSNTGELFF. CDR3 DNA: TGTGCCAGCAGCTTATACGGGACAGGAAGTAACACCGGGGAGCTGTTTTTT.

The chain carries TRBV19 and TRBJ1-5, with TRBD1 matching over 7 bases. Trimming cost V 5 bases and J 5 bases; bases outside gene matches: 9. The CDR3 is made up of 15 amino acids. The V gene's germline CDR1 is LNHDA and CDR2 SQIVND (reference sequence). The CDR3 is CASSVRRRGDQPQHF. DNA for the CDR3: TGTGCCAGTAGTGTAAGGCGCAGGGGGGATCAGCCCCAGCATTTT.

The rearrangement uses TRBV11-2 and TRBJ2-7; D not certain. Germline V gene lookup returns CDR1 SGHAT and CDR2 FQNNGV. Trimming pared 2 bases from V and 3 bases from J, leaving 8 bases between. The CDR3 runs to 13 residues. The CDR3 here is CASSLRQVYEQYF. CDR3 DNA sequence: TGTGCCAGCAGCTTACGTCAGGTCTACGAGCAGTACTTC.

The rearrangement uses TRBV5-1 and TRBJ2-1; D might be TRBD2 (6 bases). In germline, CDR1 is SGHRS, CDR2 YFSETQ. The length of the CDR3 is 15 residues. Trimming pared 2 bases from V and 5 bases from J, leaving 14 bases between. CDR3 loop: CASSFTGAANNEQFF. DNA of the CDR3: TGCGCCAGCAGCTTTACGGGAGCAGCCAACAATGAGCAGTTCTTC. The whole variable domain, filled in from reference TRBV5-1 and TRBJ2-1, reads KAGVTQTPRYLIKTRGQQVTLSCSPISGHRSVSWYQQTPGQGLQFLFEYFSETQRNKGNFPGRFSGRQFSNSRSEMNVSTLELGDSALYLCASSFTGAANNEQFFGPGTRLTVL.

This chain uses TRBV6-5 with TRBJ2-2, with D possibly TRBD2 on 5 matching bases. The CDR3 consists of 14 residues. CDR1 and CDR2 from the germline V gene are MNHEY and SVGAGI. Trimming left V 7 bases short and J 0 bases short, with 9 bases between. The CDR3: CASTGRSNTGELFF. CDR3 DNA: TGTGCCAGCACGGGGAGATCGAACACCGGGGAGCTGTTTTTT.

The rearrangement links TRBV2 to TRBJ2-7; D unclear. Germline CDR1 reads SNHLY; CDR2 reads FYNNEI. The CDR3 loop spans 14 amino acids. Trimming pared 6 bases from V and 5 bases from J, leaving 17 bases between. CDR3 loop: CASSAYGLENEQYF. As DNA, the CDR3 is TGTGCCAGCAGCGCTTATGGTTTAGAAAACGAGCAGTACTTC.

V gene TRBV7-8 combines with J gene TRBJ1-3; no clear D. This CDR3 has 12 amino acids. The germline CDR1 and CDR2 sequences are SGHVS and FQNEAQ. Trimming removed 8 bases from V and 4 bases from J, with 9 bases in between. CDR3 sequence: CASGAPGNTIYF. In DNA, the CDR3 is TGTGCCAGCGGCGCGCCCGGAAACACCATATATTTT.

This clone rates as medium-sized. The V and J genes are TRBV28 and TRBJ1-1; D is unclear. The V gene's germline CDR1 is MDHEN and CDR2 SYDVKM. The V and J ends lost 3 bases and 6 bases respectively, with 8 bases between them. This CDR3 has 12 amino acids. CDR3 coding DNA: TGTGCCAGCAGTTTTGCTGCGGCTGAAGCTTTCTTT. It translates to CASSFAAAEAFF.